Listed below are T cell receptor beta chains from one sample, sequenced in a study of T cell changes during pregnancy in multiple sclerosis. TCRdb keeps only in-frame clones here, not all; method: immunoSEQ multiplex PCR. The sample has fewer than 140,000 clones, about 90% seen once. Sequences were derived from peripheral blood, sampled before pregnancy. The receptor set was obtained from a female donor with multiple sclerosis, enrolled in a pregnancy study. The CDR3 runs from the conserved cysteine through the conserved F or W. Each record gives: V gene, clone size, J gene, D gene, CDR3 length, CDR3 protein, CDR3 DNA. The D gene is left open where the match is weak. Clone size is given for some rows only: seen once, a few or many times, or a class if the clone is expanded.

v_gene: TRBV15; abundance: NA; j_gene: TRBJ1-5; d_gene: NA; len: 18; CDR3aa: CATSRDPPSGGTNQPQHF; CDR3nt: TGTGCCACCAGCAGAGATCCCCCCTCGGGAGGGACTAATCAGCCCCAGCATTTT
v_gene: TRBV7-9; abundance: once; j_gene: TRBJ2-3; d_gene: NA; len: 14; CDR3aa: CASSPPSVGDTQYF; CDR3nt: TGTGCCAGCAGCCCCCCTAGCGTTGGCGATACGCAGTATTTT
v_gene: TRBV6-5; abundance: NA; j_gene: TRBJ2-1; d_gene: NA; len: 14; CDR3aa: CASSLSLAYNEQFF; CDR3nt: TGTGCCAGCTCCCTGAGTCTAGCCTACAATGAGCAGTTCTTC
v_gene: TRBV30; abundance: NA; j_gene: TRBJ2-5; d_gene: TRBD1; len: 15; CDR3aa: CAWSPDRARQETQYF; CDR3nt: TGTGCCTGGAGTCCGGACAGGGCGAGGCAAGAGACCCAGTACTTC
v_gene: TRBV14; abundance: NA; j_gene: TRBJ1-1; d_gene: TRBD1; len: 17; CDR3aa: CASRKGQGPLVNTEAFF; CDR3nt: TGTGCCAGCAGAAAAGGACAGGGACCTCTGGTGAACACTGAAGCTTTCTTT
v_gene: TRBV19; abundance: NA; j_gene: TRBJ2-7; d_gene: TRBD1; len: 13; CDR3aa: CASSMDRGIEQYF; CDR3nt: TGTGCCAGTAGTATGGACAGGGGGATCGAGCAGTACTTC
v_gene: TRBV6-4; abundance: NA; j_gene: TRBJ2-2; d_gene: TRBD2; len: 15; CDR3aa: CASTRLAGESGELFF; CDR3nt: TGTGCCAGCACCAGACTAGCGGGAGAGTCCGGGGAGCTGTTTTTT
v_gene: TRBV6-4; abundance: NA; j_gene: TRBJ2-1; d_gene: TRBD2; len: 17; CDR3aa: CASQPSPGGAGSNEQFF; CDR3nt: TGTGCAAGCCAACCCTCCCCCGGGGGGGCAGGATCCAATGAGCAGTTCTTC
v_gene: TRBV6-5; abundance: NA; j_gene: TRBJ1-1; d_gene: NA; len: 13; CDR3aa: CASSLRWNTEAFF; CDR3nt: TGTGCCAGCAGTTTACGGTGGAACACTGAAGCTTTCTTT
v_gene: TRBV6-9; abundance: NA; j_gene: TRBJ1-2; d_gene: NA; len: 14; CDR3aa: CASSCEQTNYGYTF; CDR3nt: TGTGCCAGCAGTTGTGAACAGACTAACTATGGCTACACCTTC
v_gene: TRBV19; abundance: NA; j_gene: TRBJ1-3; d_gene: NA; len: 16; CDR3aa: CASSNPSGGSGNTIYF; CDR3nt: TGTGCCAGTAGTAACCCCTCGGGGGGTTCCGGAAACACCATATATTTT
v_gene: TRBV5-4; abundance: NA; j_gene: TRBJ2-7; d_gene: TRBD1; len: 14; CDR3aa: CASSSNRGTYEQYF; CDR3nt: TGTGCCAGCAGTTCAAACAGGGGAACCTACGAGCAGTACTTC
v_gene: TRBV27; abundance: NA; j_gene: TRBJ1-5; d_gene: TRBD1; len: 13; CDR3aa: CASSQGALQPLDF; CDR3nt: TGTGCCAGCAGCCAGGGGGCGCTTCAGCCCCTCGATTTT
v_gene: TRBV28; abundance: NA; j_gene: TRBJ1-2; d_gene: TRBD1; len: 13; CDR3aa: CASSSNRGHGYTF; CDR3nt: TGTGCCAGCAGCTCTAACAGGGGGCATGGCTACACCTTC
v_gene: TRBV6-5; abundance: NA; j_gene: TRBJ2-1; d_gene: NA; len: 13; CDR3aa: CASSYSTVYEQFF; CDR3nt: TGTGCCAGCAGTTACTCGACTGTTTATGAGCAGTTCTTC